The entry below gives a single T cell receptor (beta chain) sequence along with its context. What it recognizes is unknown. Since a much larger clone is just one base distant, this may be a read error. TCRdb called the multiplex PCR reads again in MiXCR, with one record for every CDR3 protein. The sample consists of approximately 300,000 distinct CDR3 sequences, under 35% of them appearing once. The sample originates from a study of breast tumors, draining lymph nodes, adjacent tissues. The study's findings and limits: Findings are consistent with lymph node origin and intratumoral expansion of most tumor T cells. Tumor T cell lymph node origin was a supported hypothesis, not proven. Tumor repertoires ranked between lymph nodes and nontumor tissue in diversity, with V and J gene preferences. Tumor and nontumor repertoires were significantly more similar in luminal-like than in basal-like breast cancer.

Looked up from germline, CDR1 is MNHNS and CDR2 is SASEGT. The V and J ends lost 6 bases and 11 bases respectively, with 25 bases between them. This CDR3 spans 16 amino acids. The lymph nodes were axillary draining lymph nodes from breast cancer patients. The specimen was axillary lymph node tissue. The chain links TRBV6-1 to TRBJ1-4, with D perhaps matching TRBD1 (6 bases). The sequence derives from a female donor with breast cancer. Some clones in this sample may be carry-over from other donors' samples. The CDR3 here is CASSPTVQGPNRKLFF. The DNA for the CDR3 is TGTGCCAGCAGCCCGACCGTTCAGGGGCCGAATCGGAAACTGTTTTTT.